This is a list of T cell receptor beta chains from one sample in a study of technical replicates of blood from a handful of donors. TCRdb's copy holds only in-frame clones and misses some; the assay was immunoSEQ multiplex PCR. The data show approximately 70,000 clones, more than 90% seen once. Sequenced: T cells isolated from PBMCs. These receptors came from a human donor in good health. CDR3s include the opening cysteine and the closing phenylalanine or tryptophan.

v_call	j_call	cdr3_aa
TRBV25-1	TRBJ1-5	CASSPTGISNQPQHF
TRBV19	TRBJ1-3	CASSIDLTGPGNTIYF
TRBV5-6	TRBJ2-2	CASSGLAGVAGELFF
TRBV28	TRBJ2-2	CASSPLAISTGELFF
TRBV30	TRBJ1-3	CAWRSTAGSGNTIYF
TRBV19	TRBJ2-1	CASSRNRGGDPDVQFF
TRBV19	TRBJ2-1	CASSRGQGFHEQFF
TRBV7-3	TRBJ2-3	CASRQGIADTQYF
TRBV2	TRBJ2-7	CASSSGTGIFYEQYF
TRBV27	TRBJ2-7	CASSTGQGYYEQYF
TRBV19	TRBJ1-4	CASSWSQANEKLFF
TRBV4-1	TRBJ2-1	CASSQGASAGGDNEQFF
TRBV5-1	TRBJ2-2	CASRRTNTGELFF
TRBV6-1	TRBJ1-2	CASSGDRYYGYTF
TRBV6-6	TRBJ1-2	CASRGTGFGYTF
TRBV10-2	TRBJ1-2	CASSVDRIYGYTF
TRBV27	TRBJ1-2	CASSLYPGPYGYTF
TRBV11-3	TRBJ1-4	CASSLGATNEKLFF
TRBV7-3	TRBJ2-4	CASSPTAGAWDIQYF
TRBV11-1	TRBJ2-2	CASSLFRGLTGELFF
TRBV28	TRBJ2-7	CASNSNSYEQYF
TRBV7-3	TRBJ1-5	CASSEGDRDRGNQPQHF
TRBV5-1	TRBJ1-2	CASSLHEGSFSYGYTF
TRBV19	TRBJ2-3	CASTILAGSTDTQYF
TRBV28	TRBJ2-2	CASARDRQNTGELFF
TRBV10-1	TRBJ2-4	CASSESAPAKNIQYF
TRBV6-1	TRBJ1-1	CASSWGDRGNTEAFF
TRBV10-3	TRBJ2-7	CAIEGGRAGEQYF